This T cell receptor (beta chain) was sequenced for a study of OX40 agonist ivuxolimab in advanced cancers. A note on the overall study: Ivuxolimab, which targeted the costimulatory receptor OX40 (CD134), was an agonistic, fully human IgG2 monoclonal antibody. Intravenous ivuxolimab was administered to patients every 2 weeks at six dose levels: 0.01, 0.1, 0.3, 1.5, 3 and 10 mg/kg. Of the approximately 50 patients in dose escalation, 19 had hepatocellular carcinoma, approximately 15 had melanoma, 9 had renal cell carcinoma and 9 had head and neck cancer. In the dose-escalation cohort, around four fifths of patients were male, and the mean age was roughly 60 years with a range of roughly 20 to 85. Prior anti-PD-1, anti-PD-L1 or anti-CTLA-4 therapy was permitted, and checkpoint inhibitors had been received by roughly 42% of dose-escalation patients. Partial responses were achieved by three dose-escalation patients, of whom one had hepatocellular carcinoma and two had cutaneous melanoma. The purpose of peripheral TCRbeta sequencing was to test whether ivuxolimab changed TCR sequence diversity and led to clonal T-cell expansion. The paper reports the monotherapy dose-escalation portion (N of about 47 patients) of the phase I ivuxolimab trial. The full study reports these points: After ivuxolimab, CD8+ T cells had more expanded clones than CD4+ T cells on average. Low levels of normalized T-cell clonal expansion were also seen in some nonresponding patients. At doses from 0.1 to 3.0 mg/kg, clonal expansion was seen in both CD4+ and CD8+ blood T cells between baseline and week 6. In the 0.1-3.0 mg/kg groups, partial responders were among the patients with the lowest normalized peripheral clonal expansion, particularly in CD8+ T cells. Antigen specificity was not determined for the clonally expanded peripheral T cells.

Concerning this clone itself: Its antigen remains unidentified. No base-level quality is on record; no much larger clone is a single base apart.

V trim: 7 bases; J trim: 7 bases; unmatched bases: 13. Counted from cysteine to phenylalanine, this CDR3 has 14 amino acids. The kept DNA is CDR3 alone, 42 bases in frame from the first base. According to the germline V gene, CDR1 reads MNHNS and CDR2 reads SASEGT. Genomic DNA was extracted from sorted cells for sequencing of the TCRbeta CDR3 region. TCRbeta CDR3 regions were sequenced using the immunoSEQ Assay. TCRdb re-hosts the immuneACCESS table, in-frame sequences only. Its copies lack some clones; in the studies checked, an unresolved V gene accounts for under half of them, and the cause for the rest is not known. A total of 55,000 to 70,000 clones appear in this sample, just over 85% of them only once. The leading ten clones occupy 0.85% to 0.95% of the sample. The trial excluded patients who had a history of autoimmune disease or were on systemic immunosuppression. Peripheral blood for TCR sequencing was collected from all dose cohorts at baseline, on cycle 4 day 1, and on cycle 7 day 1. The samples were drawn from a first-in-human, open-label, multicenter phase I dose-escalation trial of ivuxolimab. Adults with locally advanced or metastatic melanoma, renal cell carcinoma, hepatocellular carcinoma or head and neck squamous cell carcinoma were enrolled in the trial. CD4+ and CD8+ T cells were sorted separately from peripheral blood before TCR sequencing.

The sample consisted of CD4+ or CD8+ T cells sorted from blood, taken in a trial of the OX40 agonist ivuxolimab. The TCR originated in an adult with an advanced solid tumor such as melanoma, head and neck, liver or kidney cancer. In this chain, TRBV6-1 is recombined with TRBJ2-7, with 7 bases matching TRBD1. CDR3 region: CASIETGTAREQYF. At the DNA level, the sequence is TGTGCCAGCATTGAGACAGGGACCGCTCGAGAGCAGTACTTC.